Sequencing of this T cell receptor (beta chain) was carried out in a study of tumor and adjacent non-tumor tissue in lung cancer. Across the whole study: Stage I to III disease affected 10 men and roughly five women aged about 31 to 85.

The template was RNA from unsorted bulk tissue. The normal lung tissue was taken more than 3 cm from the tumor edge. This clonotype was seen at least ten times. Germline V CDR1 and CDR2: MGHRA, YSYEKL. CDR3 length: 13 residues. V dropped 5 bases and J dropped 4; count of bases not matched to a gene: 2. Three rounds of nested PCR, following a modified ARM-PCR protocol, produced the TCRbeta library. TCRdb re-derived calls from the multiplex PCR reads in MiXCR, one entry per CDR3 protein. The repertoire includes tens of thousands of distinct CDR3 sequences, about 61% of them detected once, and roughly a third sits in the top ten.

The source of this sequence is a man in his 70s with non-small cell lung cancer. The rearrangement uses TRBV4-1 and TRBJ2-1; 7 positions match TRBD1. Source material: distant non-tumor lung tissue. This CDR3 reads CASSGTAYNEQFF. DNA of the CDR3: TGCGCCAGCAGCGGGACAGCATACAATGAGCAGTTCTTC.